This record looks at one T cell receptor (beta chain) sequence and its context. Its antigen is not identified. The sample comes from a study of response to subunit inactivated influenza vaccine. TCRdb passed the RT-PCR reads through MiXCR, listing each CDR3 protein once. The sample carries hundreds of thousands of distinct CDR3 sequences, 11% recorded once. Points from the study as a whole: Authors suggested each seasonal influenza vaccination recruits few new T cells.

Deletions cut 5 bases from V and 1 base from J, with 11 bases between. The CDR3 totals 13 residues. Germline CDR1 and CDR2: DFQATT and SNEGSKA (reference sequence). The V gene is TRBV20-1, the J gene TRBJ2-5, with D maybe TRBD1 (6 bases). This specimen was PBMCs from blood, taken about 40 days after vaccination. This TCR came from a man aged 45-65 years who received an inactivated influenza vaccine. CDR3 loop: CSAVRDIQETQYF. The CDR3 DNA sequence: TGCAGTGCTGTTCGGGACATCCAAGAGACCCAGTACTTC.